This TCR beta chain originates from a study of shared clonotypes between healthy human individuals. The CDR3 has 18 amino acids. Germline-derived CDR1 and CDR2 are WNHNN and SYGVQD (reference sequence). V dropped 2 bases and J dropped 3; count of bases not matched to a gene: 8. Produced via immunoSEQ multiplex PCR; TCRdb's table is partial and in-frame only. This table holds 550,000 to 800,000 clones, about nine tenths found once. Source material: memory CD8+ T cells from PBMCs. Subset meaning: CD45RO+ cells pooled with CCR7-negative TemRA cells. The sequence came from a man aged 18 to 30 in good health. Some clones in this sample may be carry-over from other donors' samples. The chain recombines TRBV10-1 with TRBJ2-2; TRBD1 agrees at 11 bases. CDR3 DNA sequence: TGCGCCAGCAGTGAGGGGGACAGGGGGAAAGTAGACACCGGGGAGCTGTTTTTT. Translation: CASSEGDRGKVDTGELFF.